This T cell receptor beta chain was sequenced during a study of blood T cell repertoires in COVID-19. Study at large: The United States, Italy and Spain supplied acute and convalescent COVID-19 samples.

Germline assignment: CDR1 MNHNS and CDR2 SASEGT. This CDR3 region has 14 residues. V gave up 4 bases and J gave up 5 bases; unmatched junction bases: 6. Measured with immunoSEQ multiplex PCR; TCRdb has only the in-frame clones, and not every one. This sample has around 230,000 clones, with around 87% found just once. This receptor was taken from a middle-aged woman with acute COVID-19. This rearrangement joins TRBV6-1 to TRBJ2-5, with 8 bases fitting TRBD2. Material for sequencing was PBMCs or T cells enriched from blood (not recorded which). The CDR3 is CASSVGLVGETQYF. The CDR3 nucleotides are TGTGCCAGCAGTGTGGGACTAGTAGGGGAGACCCAGTACTTC.